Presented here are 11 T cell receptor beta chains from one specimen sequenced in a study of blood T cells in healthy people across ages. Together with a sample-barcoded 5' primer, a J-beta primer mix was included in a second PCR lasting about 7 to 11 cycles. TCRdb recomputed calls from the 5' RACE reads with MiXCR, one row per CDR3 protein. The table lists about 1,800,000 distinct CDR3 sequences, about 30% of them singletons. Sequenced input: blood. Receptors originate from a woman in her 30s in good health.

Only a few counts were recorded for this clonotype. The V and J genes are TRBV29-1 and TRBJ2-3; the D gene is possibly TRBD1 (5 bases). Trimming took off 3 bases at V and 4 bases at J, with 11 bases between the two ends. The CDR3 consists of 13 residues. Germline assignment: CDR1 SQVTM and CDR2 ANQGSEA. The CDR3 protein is CSVDGQGADTQYF. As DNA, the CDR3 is TGCAGCGTTGACGGCCAGGGCGCAGATACGCAGTATTTT.

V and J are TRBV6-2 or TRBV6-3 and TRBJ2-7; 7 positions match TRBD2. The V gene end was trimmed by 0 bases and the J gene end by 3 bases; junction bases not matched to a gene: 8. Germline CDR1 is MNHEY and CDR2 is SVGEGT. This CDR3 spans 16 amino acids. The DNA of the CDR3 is TGTGCCAGCAGTTACTCGTTAGCGGGTGACTACTACGAGCAGTACTTC. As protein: CASSYSLAGDYYEQYF.

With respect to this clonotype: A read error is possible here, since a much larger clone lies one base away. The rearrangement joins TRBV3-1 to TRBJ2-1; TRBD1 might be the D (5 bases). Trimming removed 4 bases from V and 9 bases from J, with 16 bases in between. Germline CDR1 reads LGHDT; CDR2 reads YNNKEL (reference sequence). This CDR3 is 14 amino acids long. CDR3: CASSPFRTRAEQFF. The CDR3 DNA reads TGTGCCAGCAGCCCCTTCAGGACACGGGCTGAGCAGTTCTTC.

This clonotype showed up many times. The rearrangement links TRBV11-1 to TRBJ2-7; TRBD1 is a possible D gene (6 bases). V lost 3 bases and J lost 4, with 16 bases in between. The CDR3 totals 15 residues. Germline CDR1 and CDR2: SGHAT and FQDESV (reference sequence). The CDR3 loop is CASSFDWTDNYEQYF. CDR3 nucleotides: TGTGCCAGCAGCTTTGACTGGACAGATAATTACGAGCAGTACTTC.

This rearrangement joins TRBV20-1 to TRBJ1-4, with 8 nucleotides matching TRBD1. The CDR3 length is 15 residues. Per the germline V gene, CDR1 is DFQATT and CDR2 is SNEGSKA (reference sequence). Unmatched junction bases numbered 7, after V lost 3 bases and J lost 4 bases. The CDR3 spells CSARPRGLSNEKLFF. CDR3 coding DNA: TGCAGTGCTAGGCCCAGGGGGCTGAGTAATGAAAAACTGTTTTTT.

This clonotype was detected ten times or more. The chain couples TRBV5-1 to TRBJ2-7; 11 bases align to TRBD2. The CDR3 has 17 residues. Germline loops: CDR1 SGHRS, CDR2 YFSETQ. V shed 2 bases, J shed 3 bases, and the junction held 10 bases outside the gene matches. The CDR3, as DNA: TGCGCCAGCAGCTTACGGTCGACTAGCGGGGTGAACTACGAGCAGTACTTC. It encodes CASSLRSTSGVNYEQYF.

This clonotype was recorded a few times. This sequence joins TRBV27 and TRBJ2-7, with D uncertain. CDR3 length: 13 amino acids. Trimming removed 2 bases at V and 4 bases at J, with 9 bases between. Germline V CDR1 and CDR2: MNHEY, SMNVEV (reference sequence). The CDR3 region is CASSLRGNYEQYF. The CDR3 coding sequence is TGTGCCAGCAGTTTACGTGGGAATTACGAGCAGTACTTC.

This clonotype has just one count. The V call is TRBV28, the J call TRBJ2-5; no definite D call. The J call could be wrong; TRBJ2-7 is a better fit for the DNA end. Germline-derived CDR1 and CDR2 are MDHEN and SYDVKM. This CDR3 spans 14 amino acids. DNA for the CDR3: TGTGCCAGCAGCTCCCCTAGAGTTTTCTACGAGCAGTACTTC. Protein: CASSSPRVFYEQYF.

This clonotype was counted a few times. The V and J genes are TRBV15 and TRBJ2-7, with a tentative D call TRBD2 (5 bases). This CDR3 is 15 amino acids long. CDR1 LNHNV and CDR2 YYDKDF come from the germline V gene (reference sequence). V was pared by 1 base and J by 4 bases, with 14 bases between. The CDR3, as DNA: TGTGCCACCAGCAGAGCGGGATCCCCGGGGTACGAGCAGTACTTC. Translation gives CATSRAGSPGYEQYF. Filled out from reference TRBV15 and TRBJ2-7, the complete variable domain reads DAMVIQNPRYQVTQFGKPVTLSCSQTLNHNVMYWYQQKSSQAPKLLFHYYDKDFNNEADTPDNFQSRRPNTSFCFLDIRSPGLGDTAMYLCATSRAGSPGYEQYFGPGTRLTVT.

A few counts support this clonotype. The chain's CDR3 is CSARDPWGVYNEQFF. The CDR3 bases are TGCAGTGCTAGAGACCCGTGGGGCGTCTACAATGAGCAGTTCTTC. The V call is TRBV20-1, the J call TRBJ2-1; maybe TRBD1 (5 bases). This CDR3 region has 15 residues. Trimming pared 0 bases from V and 3 bases from J, leaving 12 bases between. Germline V gene lookup returns CDR1 DFQATT and CDR2 SNEGSKA (reference sequence).

The CDR3 is CASSWAGQVYYQDTQYF. CDR3 sequence (DNA): TGTGCCAGCAGCTGGGCGGGACAGGTATACTATCAAGACACCCAGTACTTC. V and J are TRBV7-2 and TRBJ2-7, with 8 nucleotides matching TRBD1. V shed 4 bases and J 10 bases; nucleotides not matched to a gene: 21. Looked up from germline, CDR1 is SGHTA and CDR2 is FQGNSA. The CDR3 has 17 residues.